The entry that follows covers one TCR beta chain sequence. This specimen belongs to a study of blood T cells in healthy people across ages. A second PCR of about 7 to 12 cycles used a sample-barcoded 5' primer and a J-beta primer mix. MiXCR was run by TCRdb on the 5' RACE reads, yielding one entry per CDR3 protein. The table has over 1.5 million distinct CDR3 sequences, 49% seen once. Healthy Russian Caucasian donors spanned ages about 6 to 100 years. The CDR3 spans 12 residues. Trimming left V 3 bases short and J 5 bases short, with 6 bases between. The germline CDR1 and CDR2 sequences are SEHNR and FQNEAQ (reference sequence).

The origin of this receptor is a woman between 35 and 50 years old in good health. V and J are TRBV7-9 and TRBJ2-3; D is unresolved. Sequencing was done on a sample of blood. This chain's CDR3 is CASSFNIDTQYF. CDR3 sequence (DNA): TGTGCCAGCAGCTTTAACATAGATACGCAGTATTTT. The entire variable domain, with the rest obtained from reference TRBV7-9 and TRBJ2-3, is as follows: DTGVSQNPRHKITKRGQNVTFRCDPISEHNRLYWYRQTLGQGPEFLTYFQNEAQLEKSRLLSDRFSAERPKGSFSTLEIQRTEQGDSAMYLCASSFNIDTQYFGPGTRLTVL.